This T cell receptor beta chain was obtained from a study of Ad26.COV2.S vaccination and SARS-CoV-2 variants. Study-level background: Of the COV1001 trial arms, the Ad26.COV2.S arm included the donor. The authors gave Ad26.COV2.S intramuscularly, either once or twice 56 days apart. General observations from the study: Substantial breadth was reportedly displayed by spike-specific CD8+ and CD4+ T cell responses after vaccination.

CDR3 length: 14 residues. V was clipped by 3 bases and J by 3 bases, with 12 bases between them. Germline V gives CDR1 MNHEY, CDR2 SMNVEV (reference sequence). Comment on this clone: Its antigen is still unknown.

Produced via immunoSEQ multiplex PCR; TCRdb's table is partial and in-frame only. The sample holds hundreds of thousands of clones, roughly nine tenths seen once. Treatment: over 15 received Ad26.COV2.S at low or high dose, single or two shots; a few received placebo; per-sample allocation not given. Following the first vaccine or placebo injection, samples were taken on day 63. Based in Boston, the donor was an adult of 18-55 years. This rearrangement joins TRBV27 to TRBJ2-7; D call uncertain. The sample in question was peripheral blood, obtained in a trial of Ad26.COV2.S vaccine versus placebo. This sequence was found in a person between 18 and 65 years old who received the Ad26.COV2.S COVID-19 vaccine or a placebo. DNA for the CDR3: TGTGCCAGCAGTTTTAGGCGGACCAACTACGAGCAGTACTTC. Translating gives CASSFRRTNYEQYF.